Presented here are 10 T cell receptor beta chains from one specimen sequenced in a study of shared clonotypes between healthy human individuals. Profiled with immunoSEQ multiplex PCR; TCRdb holds only in-frame clones, not every one. The repertoire consists of over a million clones, with around 74% occurring once and the leading ten covering 1.4% to 1.5%. The sample consisted of memory CD4+ T cells sorted from blood. Subset meaning: CD45RA-negative fraction. The receptors stem from a man aged 18 to 35 in good health.

The gene calls are TRBV28 and TRBJ1-5; TRBD1 is a possible D gene (6 bases). Looked up from germline, CDR1 is MDHEN and CDR2 is SYDVKM. V lost 6 bases, J lost 5 bases, and 20 bases lay in between. CDR3 length: 16 amino acids. Here the CDR3 reads CASSPQLDSGHQPQHF. The CDR3 DNA sequence: TGTGCCAGCAGCCCACAACTGGACAGTGGGCATCAGCCCCAGCATTTT.

The J gene is TRBJ2-1, the V gene TRBV7-3, with D possibly being TRBD1 or TRBD2 (5 bases each). Per the germline V gene, CDR1 is SGHTA and CDR2 is FQGTGA. The V and J ends lost 1 base and 6 bases respectively, with 10 bases between them. CDR3 length equals 14 residues. The CDR3 bases are TGTGCCAGCAGCTTAAGGGGACGGATCAATGAGCAGTTCTTC. Translated: CASSLRGRINEQFF. The full variable domain, its missing parts supplied by reference TRBV7-3 and TRBJ2-1, is GAGVSQTPSNKVTEKGKYVELRCDPISGHTALYWYRQSLGQGPEFLIYFQGTGAADDSGLPNDRFFAVRPEGSVSTLKIQRTERGDSAVYLCASSLRGRINEQFFGPGTRLTVL.

The chain employs TRBV5-1 and TRBJ1-2, with D tentatively TRBD1 (6 bases). CDR3 size: 12 residues. V lost 9 bases, J lost 8 bases, and 17 bases lay in between. CDR1 is SGHRS and CDR2 is YFSETQ in the germline V gene. The CDR3 DNA is TGCGCCAACTTAAACAGGGACGGCGGCTACACCTTC. Translation gives CANLNRDGGYTF.

This clone occurred many times. Other DNA sequences within the sample encode an identical CDR3. The V and J genes are TRBV2 and TRBJ1-6; no reliable D call. Germline V gene sequence: CDR1 SNHLY, CDR2 FYNNEI. The CDR3 consists of 13 residues. The V end was cut by 9 bases, the J end by 0 bases, with 6 bases between. The CDR3 loop is CASSSSYNSPLHF. The DNA of the CDR3 is TGTGCCAGTTCGAGCTCCTATAATTCACCCCTCCACTTT. The entire variable domain, with the rest obtained from reference TRBV2 and TRBJ1-6, is as follows: EPEVTQTPSHQVTQMGQEVILRCVPISNHLYFYWYRQILGQKVEFLVSFYNNEISEKSEIFDDQFSVERPDGSNFTLKIRSTKLEDSAMYFCASSSSYNSPLHFGNGTRLTVT.

This clone was recorded once. The chain recombines TRBV28 with TRBJ2-7; D is uncertain. The V gene's germline CDR1 is MDHEN and CDR2 SYDVKM. The CDR3 contains 17 residues. V was shortened by 2 bases and J by 4 bases, with 21 bases between the two germline ends. CDR3 sequence reads: CASSLVVGLRWRYEQYF. The CDR3 nucleotides read TGTGCCAGCAGTTTAGTGGTGGGTCTACGCTGGAGATACGAGCAGTACTTC.

The chain links TRBV4-1 to TRBJ2-5, with D uncertain. Trimming removed 1 base from V and 5 bases from J, with 11 bases in between. The CDR3 length is 14 residues. Germline V gene lookup returns CDR1 MGHRA and CDR2 YSYEKL. Here the CDR3 reads CASSQVTGSETQYF. The CDR3 nucleotides read TGCGCCAGCAGCCAAGTAACTGGGTCGGAGACCCAGTACTTC.

Only a few counts were recorded for this clone. The sample holds other DNA sequences that translate to the same CDR3. The chain couples TRBV7-9 to TRBJ1-1, with D possibly matching TRBD1 (6 bases). Per the germline V gene, CDR1 is SEHNR and CDR2 is FQNEAQ (reference sequence). Between the trimmed V and J ends, which lost 1 base and 4 bases, there was a span of 7 bases. The CDR3 is made up of 13 amino acids. CDR3 sequence reads: CASSLEGGTEAFF. CDR3 nucleotide sequence: TGTGCCAGCAGCTTAGAGGGGGGCACTGAAGCTTTCTTT.

V is TRBV5-1 and J is TRBJ1-6; 7 nucleotides agree with TRBD1. This CDR3 region has 13 residues. Germline trimming cut 5 bases from V and 8 bases from J; bases unmatched to any gene: 4. The V gene's germline CDR1 is SGHRS and CDR2 YFSETQ. The CDR3 loop reads CASRGQGDSPLHF. DNA of the CDR3: TGCGCCAGCAGGGGGCAGGGGGATTCACCCCTCCACTTT.

The genes are TRBV6-6 and TRBJ1-2, with a tentative D call TRBD1 (5 bases). Per germline, CDR1 MNHNY and CDR2 SVGAGI (reference sequence). This CDR3 has 15 residues. V lost 0 bases and J 4 bases, leaving 12 bases between the germline ends. In DNA, the CDR3 is TGTGCCAGCAGTTACTCGGGAGGGGCTCCCTATGGCTACACCTTC. It yields the protein CASSYSGGAPYGYTF.

The V gene is TRBV5-1, the J gene TRBJ2-3; D remains unclear. Trimming pared 4 bases from V and 5 bases from J, leaving 11 bases between. Per the germline V gene, CDR1 is SGHRS and CDR2 is YFSETQ. The CDR3 covers 13 residues. The CDR3 DNA is TGCGCCAGCAGCCAACGTAATGGAGATACGCAGTATTTT. Translation: CASSQRNGDTQYF.